This entry lists 21 T cell receptor beta chains sequenced from one sample in a study of CD8 T cells in ankylosing spondylitis listed by TCRdb under 2017. Here is what the overall study found, with its caveats: Blood from ankylosing spondylitis patients appeared to be characterized by a TCR beta motif made up of several highly homologous amino acid variants.

No antigen has been identified for these receptors. The protocol used for the library was 5' RACE. TCRdb names Illumina HiSeq 2500 as the instrument used. TCRdb reprocessed the public reads (quality trimming at Q25 with fastp, clone calling with MiXCR) and kept in-frame beta chains. Rows merge per CDR3 protein into single entries with the most common DNA and genes. This sample holds about 840,000 distinct CDR3 sequences; approximately 12% were observed only once. The ten top clones hold approximately 0.5% of the sample. The sample comprised blood, either unsorted or a sorted T cell fraction (not recorded which). The receptors stem from a male donor with ankylosing spondylitis.

This chain connects TRBV6-1 to TRBJ1-4, with D tentatively TRBD1 (5 bases). This CDR3 spans 15 amino acids. Germline-derived CDR1 and CDR2 are MNHNS and SASEGT. The V end lost 6 bases, the J end lost 4 bases, and 15 bases lay between the germline ends. CDR3 sequence reads: CASRRGYGRNEKLFF. Written as DNA, the CDR3 is TGTGCCAGCAGACGGGGGTATGGGCGTAATGAAAAACTGTTTTTT.

CDR3 nucleotides: TGTGCCAGTGGTCCTAGTTCCGGGGAGCTGTTTTTT. It codes for CASGPSSGELFF. The V call is TRBV7-9, the J call TRBJ2-2; unclear D gene. V lost 9 bases to trimming and J lost 6 bases, with 11 bases between them. This CDR3 is built from 12 residues. The germline gives CDR1 SEHNR, CDR2 FQNEAQ (reference sequence).

This clonotype was seen a few times. The V call is TRBV5-1, the J call TRBJ2-2; maybe TRBD2 (6 bases). Germline CDR1 is SGHRS and CDR2 is YFSETQ. Deletions cut 6 bases from V and 1 base from J, with 16 bases between. This CDR3 is built from 16 residues. The CDR3 sequence is CASTHWAGRNTGELFF. The CDR3 nucleotides read TGCGCCAGCACCCATTGGGCGGGGCGGAACACCGGGGAGCTGTTTTTT.

Ten or more counts support this clonotype. This chain connects TRBV5-1 to TRBJ2-1; the D gene could be TRBD1 or TRBD2 (5 bases each). The V gene lost 4 bases and the J gene lost 5 bases, with 19 bases spanning the gap. CDR3 length: 16 amino acids. From germline, CDR1 is SGHRS and CDR2 YFSETQ. The CDR3 region has the DNA TGCGCCAGCAGCCTCCTCCCCGGGACGGACAACAATGAGCAGTTCTTC. Translating it yields CASSLLPGTDNNEQFF.

This clonotype was counted ten times or more. The V and J genes are TRBV20-1 and TRBJ1-1, with 7 nucleotides matching TRBD1. The CDR3 spans 15 residues. Germline V gene lookup returns CDR1 DFQATT and CDR2 SNEGSKA (reference sequence). The J segment lost 5 bases and the V segment lost 6 bases, leaving 15 bases of the junction unmatched. DNA of the CDR3: TGCAGTGCCCTCCGACAGGGTGGTGAACATACTGAAGCTTTCTTT. It specifies CSALRQGGEHTEAFF.

As DNA, the CDR3 is TGTGCCAGCAGTTTTCATCCCACAGATACGCAGTATTTT. It specifies CASSFHPTDTQYF. The rearrangement links TRBV12-3 or TRBV12-4 to TRBJ2-3, with D unresolved. The V end was cut by 3 bases, the J end by 2 bases, with 6 bases between. CDR3 length equals 13 residues.

There are a few counts of this clonotype. The chain is built from TRBV11-2 and TRBJ2-1; D call uncertain. V shed 5 bases and J shed 4 bases, with 12 bases lying between them. Germline V gives CDR1 SGHAT, CDR2 FQNNGV. CDR3 length: 14 amino acids. The CDR3 sequence is CASSGTLGYNEQFF. The CDR3 DNA sequence: TGTGCCAGCAGCGGAACTCTCGGTTACAATGAGCAGTTCTTC.

The rearrangement joins TRBV10-2 to TRBJ2-2; either TRBD1 or TRBD2 may supply D (5 bases each). CDR1 and CDR2 (germline): WSHSY, SAAADI. Trimming took off 7 bases at V and 9 bases at J, with 15 bases between the two ends. The CDR3 extends over 13 amino acids. CDR3 protein: CASKGPGSWELFF. For the CDR3, the DNA is TGCGCCAGCAAGGGACCCGGGTCGTGGGAGCTGTTTTTT.

In this sample, this clonotype turned up a few times. This sequence joins TRBV5-1 and TRBJ2-5; possibly TRBD1 for D (6 bases). Between the trimmed V and J ends, which lost 3 bases and 2 bases, there was a span of 8 bases. The V gene's germline CDR1 is SGHRS and CDR2 YFSETQ. The CDR3 runs 13 residues. This chain's CDR3 is CASSYGTQETQYF. CDR3 sequence (DNA): TGCGCCAGCAGCTATGGGACACAAGAGACCCAGTACTTC.

The genes are TRBV3-1 and TRBJ1-1; D remains unclear. Trimming stripped 0 bases from V and 4 bases from J, with 6 bases between. CDR3 length equals 13 residues. The germline gives CDR1 LGHDT, CDR2 YNNKEL (reference sequence). CDR3 region: CASSQEMPTEAFF. CDR3 sequence (DNA): TGTGCCAGCAGCCAAGAGATGCCCACTGAAGCTTTCTTT.

This clonotype has a handful of counts. This chain links TRBV7-2 with TRBJ2-5; unclear D gene. V lost 7 bases, J lost 5 bases, and 17 bases lay in between. The germline CDR1 and CDR2 sequences are SGHTA and FQGNSA. The CDR3 extends over 14 amino acids. The CDR3 coding sequence is TGTGCCAGCACCCCTATGGGGTTGGGGGAGACCCAGTACTTC. As protein: CASTPMGLGETQYF.

This clonotype was seen a handful of times. The V gene is TRBV20-1, the J gene TRBJ2-3; 7 bases align to TRBD2. This CDR3 has 17 residues. Trimming cost V 4 bases and J 2 bases; bases outside gene matches: 15. Germline V gene data show CDR1 as DFQATT and CDR2 as SNEGSKA (reference sequence). CDR3 bases: TGCAGTGCTAATAAACCCCCCGGGACTACATCCACAGATACGCAGTATTTT. Amino acid sequence: CSANKPPGTTSTDTQYF.

V and J are TRBV4-3 and TRBJ2-1; TRBD1 matches 10 bases. Germline V lookup: CDR1 LGHNA, CDR2 YSLEER. V lost 2 bases to trimming and J lost 7 bases; unmatched junction nucleotides: 8. The CDR3 covers 16 residues. CDR3 loop: CASSQNRGQGSNEQFF. CDR3 coding DNA: TGCGCCAGCAGCCAAAATAGGGGACAGGGGAGTAATGAGCAGTTCTTC.

This clonotype occurred many times. This chain uses TRBV10-3 with TRBJ2-1; 10 bases align to TRBD2. Germline assignment: CDR1 ENHRY and CDR2 SYGVKD. The CDR3 totals 17 residues. J gave up 0 bases and V 6 bases, and 8 bases lay outside the gene matches. In nucleotides, the CDR3 is TGTGCCATCAGAATCCATCTAGCGGGGGACTCCTACAATGAGCAGTTCTTC. It encodes CAIRIHLAGDSYNEQFF.

The sample holds many counts of this clonotype. The V and J genes are TRBV20-1 and TRBJ2-1; the match to TRBD2 covers 14 bases. The CDR3 extends over 14 amino acids. The germline gives CDR1 DFQATT, CDR2 SNEGSKA (reference sequence). Trimming cost V 6 bases and J 8 bases; bases outside gene matches: 6. CDR3 sequence: CSAETSGGAHEQFF. The CDR3, as DNA: TGCAGTGCAGAGACTAGCGGGGGGGCCCATGAGCAGTTCTTC.

This clonotype was recorded many times. The chain carries TRBV4-1 and TRBJ1-1; a weak D match, TRBD1 (6 bases). The CDR3 runs to 13 residues. With 0 bases removed from V and 11 bases from J, the gap between germline ends came to 13 bases. CDR1 and CDR2 (germline): MGHRA, YSYEKL. This chain's CDR3 is CASSQDGRGLAFF. Written as DNA, the CDR3 is TGCGCCAGCAGCCAAGATGGCAGGGGTCTTGCTTTCTTT.

The rearrangement joins TRBV13 to TRBJ1-1, with TRBD1 matching 7 bases. After removal of 5 bases from V and 6 bases from J, the junction contained 9 bases not matched to a gene. Germline values: CDR1 PRHDT, CDR2 FYEKMQ (reference sequence). There are 14 residues in the CDR3. CDR3 nucleotide sequence: TGTGCCAGCAGCAGGGGACAGTCGGTCGCTGAAGCTTTCTTT. Protein product: CASSRGQSVAEAFF.

The chain carries TRBV5-1 and TRBJ1-4; 10 nucleotides match TRBD1. The junction had 12 bases not matched to a gene; V was cut back by 2 bases and J by 8 bases. The V gene's germline CDR1 is SGHRS and CDR2 YFSETQ. The CDR3 sequence is 17 residues long. The CDR3 nucleotides read TGCGCCAGCAGCTTCATTCCCGGGACAGGGGATCACGAAAAACTGTTTTTT. Translating it yields CASSFIPGTGDHEKLFF. Variable domain in full (rest from reference TRBV5-1 and TRBJ1-4): KAGVTQTPRYLIKTRGQQVTLSCSPISGHRSVSWYQQTPGQGLQFLFEYFSETQRNKGNFPGRFSGRQFSNSRSEMNVSTLELGDSALYLCASSFIPGTGDHEKLFFGSGTQLSVL.

There are a few counts of this clonotype. The gene calls are TRBV20-1 and TRBJ2-1, with D uncertain. Germline-derived CDR1 and CDR2 are DFQATT and SNEGSKA (reference sequence). The germline V and J ends were trimmed by 0 bases and 10 bases, with 13 bases remaining between them. This CDR3 comprises 13 residues. The CDR3 coding sequence is TGCAGTGCTAGAGATCAAGTCAGCCAAGAGCAGTTCTTC. Amino acids: CSARDQVSQEQFF.

This clonotype was seen at least ten times. The chain recombines TRBV29-1 with TRBJ2-1, with 7 positions matching TRBD1. This CDR3 is built from 13 residues. V shed 4 bases, J shed 3 bases, and the junction held 3 bases outside the gene matches. Germline lookup yields CDR1 SQVTM and CDR2 ANQGSEA. CDR3: CSVGGQFYNEQFF. The CDR3 DNA sequence: TGCAGCGTTGGGGGACAGTTCTACAATGAGCAGTTCTTC.

The V and J genes are TRBV11-2 and TRBJ2-1; D is unclear. The germline V gene has CDR1 SGHAT and CDR2 FQNNGV. The CDR3 extends over 14 amino acids. The V end lost 4 bases, the J end lost 2 bases, and 9 bases lay between the germline ends. The CDR3: CASSSTQTYNEQFF. Written as DNA, the CDR3 is TGTGCCAGCAGCTCGACACAGACCTACAATGAGCAGTTCTTC.